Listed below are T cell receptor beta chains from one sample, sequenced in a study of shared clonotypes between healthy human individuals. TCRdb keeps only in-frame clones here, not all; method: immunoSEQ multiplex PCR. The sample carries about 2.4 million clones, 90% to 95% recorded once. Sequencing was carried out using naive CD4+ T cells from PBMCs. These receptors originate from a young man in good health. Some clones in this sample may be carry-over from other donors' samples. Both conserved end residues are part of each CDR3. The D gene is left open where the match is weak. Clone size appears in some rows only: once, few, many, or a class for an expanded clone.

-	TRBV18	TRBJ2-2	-	CASSPLANTGELFF	TGTGCCAGCTCACCTCTAGCGAACACCGGGGAGCTGTTTTTT
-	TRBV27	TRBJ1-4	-	CASSRSGIRGGMGEKLFF	TGTGCCAGCAGCCGGAGTGGAATAAGGGGAGGTATGGGGGAAAAACTGTTTTTT
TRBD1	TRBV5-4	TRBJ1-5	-	CASSLGPGGGQPQHF	TGTGCCAGCAGCTTGGGTCCAGGGGGCGGGCAGCCCCAGCATTTT
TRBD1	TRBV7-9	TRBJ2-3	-	CASSSAQGAGDTQYF	TGTGCCAGCAGCTCAGCCCAGGGGGCAGGAGATACGCAGTATTTT
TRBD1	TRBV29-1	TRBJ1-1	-	CSVEVLLEGAPNTEAFF	TGCAGCGTTGAAGTCCTTTTAGAGGGGGCTCCGAACACTGAAGCTTTCTTT
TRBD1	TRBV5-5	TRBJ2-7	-	CASSSGTARYEQYF	TGTGCCAGCAGCTCCGGGACAGCACGCTACGAGCAGTACTTC
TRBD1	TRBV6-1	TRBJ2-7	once	CASSEYGTASYEQYF	TGTGCCAGCAGTGAATATGGGACAGCCTCCTACGAGCAGTACTTC
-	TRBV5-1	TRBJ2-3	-	CASSLAAETDTQYF	TGCGCCAGCAGCTTGGCTGCAGAGACAGATACGCAGTATTTT
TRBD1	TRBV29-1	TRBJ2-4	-	CSVRGQGEWNIQYF	TGCAGCGTCCGGGGACAGGGGGAATGGAACATTCAGTACTTC
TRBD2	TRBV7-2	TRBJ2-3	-	CASSPLAGGATQYF	TGTGCCAGCAGCCCGTTGGCGGGAGGGGCAACGCAGTATTTT
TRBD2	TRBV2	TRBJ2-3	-	CASTTGLAGTDTQYF	TGTGCCAGCACTACCGGACTAGCGGGAACAGATACGCAGTATTTT
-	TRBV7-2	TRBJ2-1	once	CASSLATAVYNEQFF	TGTGCCAGCAGCTTAGCGACGGCAGTTTACAATGAGCAGTTCTTC
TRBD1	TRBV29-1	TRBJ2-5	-	CSAWGQSETQYF	TGCAGCGCATGGGGACAGTCAGAGACCCAGTACTTC
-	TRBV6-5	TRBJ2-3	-	CASRILSTDTQYF	TGTGCCAGCAGGATATTGAGCACAGATACGCAGTATTTT
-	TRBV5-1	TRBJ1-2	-	CASSLGTYGYTF	TGCGCCAGCAGCTTAGGAACCTATGGCTACACCTTC
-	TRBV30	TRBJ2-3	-	CAWDQGGAYTDTQYF	TGTGCCTGGGACCAGGGGGGGGCTTACACAGATACGCAGTATTTT
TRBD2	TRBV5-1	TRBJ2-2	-	CASSYDPAGANTGELFF	TGCGCCAGCAGTTATGACCCAGCGGGAGCGAACACCGGGGAGCTGTTTTTT
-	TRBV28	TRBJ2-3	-	CASSPGRRDTQYF	TGTGCCAGCAGCCCCGGACGGCGGGATACGCAGTATTTT
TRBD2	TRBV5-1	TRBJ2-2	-	CASSEPSGGGELFF	TGCGCCAGCAGCGAACCTAGCGGGGGCGGGGAGCTGTTTTTT
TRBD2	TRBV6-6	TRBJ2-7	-	CASRGGLASAYEQYF	TGTGCCAGCAGGGGGGGACTAGCGAGCGCCTACGAGCAGTACTTC
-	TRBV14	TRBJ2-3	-	CASSQDSAWGTDTQYF	TGTGCCAGCAGCCAAGATTCAGCTTGGGGGACAGATACGCAGTATTTT
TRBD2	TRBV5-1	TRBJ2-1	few	CASSLESGSSYNEQFF	TGCGCCAGCAGCTTGGAAAGCGGGAGCTCCTACAATGAGCAGTTCTTC
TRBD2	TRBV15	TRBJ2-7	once	CATSRDRAGRGSYEQYF	TGTGCCACCAGCAGAGATCGGGCGGGGAGGGGAAGCTACGAGCAGTACTTC
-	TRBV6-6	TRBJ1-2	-	CASSYSMGPYGYTF	TGTGCCAGCAGTTACTCGATGGGGCCCTATGGCTACACCTTC
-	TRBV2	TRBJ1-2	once	CASNVGGDGYTF	TGTGCCAGCAATGTGGGGGGGGATGGCTACACCTTC
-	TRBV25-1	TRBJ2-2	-	CASSGPSGELFF	TGTGCCAGCAGTGGGCCATCCGGGGAGCTGTTTTTT
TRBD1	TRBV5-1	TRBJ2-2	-	CASSLGYGQVYTGELFF	TGCGCCAGCAGCTTGGGCTATGGACAGGTTTACACCGGGGAGCTGTTTTTT
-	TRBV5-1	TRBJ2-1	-	CASSLGSRDTRGGEQFF	TGCGCCAGCAGCTTGGGGAGTCGGGATACGAGAGGCGGTGAGCAGTTCTTC
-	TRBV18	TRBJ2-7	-	CASSPQGDEQYF	TGTGCCAGCTCACCTCAGGGAGACGAGCAGTACTTC
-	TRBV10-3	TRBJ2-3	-	CAISAGGPTDTQYF	TGTGCCATCAGTGCAGGTGGTCCCACAGATACGCAGTATTTT
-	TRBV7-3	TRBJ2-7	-	CASSLGFGGEQYF	TGTGCCAGCAGCTTAGGTTTCGGGGGCGAGCAGTACTTC
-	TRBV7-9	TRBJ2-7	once	CASSLGWRDYEQYF	TGTGCCAGCAGCCTAGGGTGGCGGGACTACGAGCAGTACTTC
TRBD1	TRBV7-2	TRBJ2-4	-	CASSLATGQGIIQYF	TGTGCCAGCAGCTTAGCGACGGGACAGGGGATAATTCAGTACTTC
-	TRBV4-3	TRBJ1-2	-	CASSPAWASGYTF	TGCGCCAGCAGCCCCGCCTGGGCTAGTGGCTACACCTTC
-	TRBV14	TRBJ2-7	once	CASSRLGLAYEQYF	TGTGCCAGCAGCCGTTTAGGGTTGGCCTACGAGCAGTACTTC
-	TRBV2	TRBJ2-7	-	CASSLEKGPTYEQYF	TGTGCCAGCAGTTTAGAAAAAGGACCAACCTACGAGCAGTACTTC
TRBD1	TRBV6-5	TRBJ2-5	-	CASSPRQGETQYF	TGTGCCAGCAGTCCCAGACAGGGTGAGACCCAGTACTTC
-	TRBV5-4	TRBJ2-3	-	CASSLGGSTDTQYF	TGTGCCAGCAGCTTAGGCGGGAGCACAGATACGCAGTATTTT
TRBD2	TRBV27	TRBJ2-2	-	CASRGGDTGELFF	TGTGCCAGCAGGGGAGGGGATACCGGGGAGCTGTTTTTT
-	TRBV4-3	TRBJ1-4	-	CASSQSLQGENRKLFF	TGCGCCAGCAGCCAATCCTTACAGGGTGAAAACCGAAAACTGTTTTTT
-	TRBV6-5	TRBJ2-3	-	CASRTGTDTQYF	TGTGCCAGCCGGACGGGCACAGATACGCAGTATTTT
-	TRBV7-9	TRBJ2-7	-	CASSLVQATYEQYF	TGTGCCAGCAGCTTAGTCCAGGCGACCTACGAGCAGTACTTC
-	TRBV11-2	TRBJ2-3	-	CASIQGGAIGDTQYF	TGTGCCAGCATCCAGGGGGGGGCTATAGGAGATACGCAGTATTTT
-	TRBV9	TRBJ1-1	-	CASSVTGREEAFF	TGTGCCAGCAGCGTAACGGGCAGGGAAGAAGCTTTCTTT
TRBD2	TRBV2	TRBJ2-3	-	CASRNYGLAERDTQYF	TGTGCCAGCAGGAATTACGGACTAGCGGAGAGGGATACGCAGTATTTT
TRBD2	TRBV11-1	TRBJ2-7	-	CASSRQLAGVGSGEQYF	TGTGCCAGCAGCAGACAACTAGCGGGAGTGGGCTCTGGCGAGCAGTACTTC
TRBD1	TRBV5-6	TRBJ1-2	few	CASGDRGNYGYTF	TGTGCCAGCGGGGACAGGGGGAACTATGGCTACACCTTC
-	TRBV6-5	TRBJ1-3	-	CASSSSNGGNTIYF	TGTGCCAGCAGTTCCTCTAACGGCGGAAACACCATATATTTT
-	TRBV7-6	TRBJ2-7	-	CASSLAGDEQYF	TGTGCCAGCAGCTTAGCTGGGGACGAGCAGTACTTC
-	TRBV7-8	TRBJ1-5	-	CASSLYGGGNQPQHF	TGTGCCAGCAGCTTATACGGTGGTGGCAATCAGCCCCAGCATTTT
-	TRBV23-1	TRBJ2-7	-	CASSQLGHISYEQYF	TGCGCCAGCAGTCAATTGGGACATATCTCCTACGAGCAGTACTTC
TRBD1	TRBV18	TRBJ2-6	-	CASSPLSGMGQASSGANVLTF	TGTGCCAGCTCACCACTATCCGGAATGGGACAGGCCTCCTCTGGGGCCAACGTCCTGACTTTC
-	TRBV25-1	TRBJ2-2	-	CASGTWGAGELFF	TGTGCCAGCGGGACGTGGGGGGCCGGGGAGCTGTTTTTT
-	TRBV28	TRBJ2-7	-	CASSFNGGRNYEQYF	TGTGCCAGCAGTTTTAACGGGGGACGGAACTACGAGCAGTACTTC
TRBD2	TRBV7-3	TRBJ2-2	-	CASSLIPSGRKTGELFF	TGTGCCAGCAGCTTAATTCCTAGCGGGAGGAAAACCGGGGAGCTGTTTTTT
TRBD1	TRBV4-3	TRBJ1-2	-	CASSLRDRDYGYTF	TGCGCCAGCAGCCTACGGGACAGGGACTATGGCTACACCTTC
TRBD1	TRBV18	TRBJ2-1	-	CASSPNKKKGSSGQGKIGQFF	TGTGCCAGCTCACCAAACAAAAAGAAGGGTTCCTCGGGACAGGGAAAAATCGGGCAGTTCTTC